What follows are 5 T cell receptor beta chains derived from one specimen sequenced in a study of Graves' ophthalmopathy and Graves' hyperthyroidism listed by TCRdb under 2018. The sequencer was an Illumina HiSeq 2000. For repertoire sequencing, the TCR beta CDR3 regions were amplified from RNA transcripts. A first-round RT-PCR used HTBI primers with the Qiagen OneStep RT-PCR kit, followed by a second-round multiplex PCR, size selection and purification. The public reads were reanalyzed by TCRdb: fastp trimming at Q25, MiXCR alignment, in-frame beta chains only. Each record represents a unique CDR3 protein, reported with the most common genes and DNA among its rows. The sample yields 450,000 or so distinct CDR3 sequences; roughly an eighth were counted once. The biggest ten clones account for 9.8% of the sample. Sequences were obtained from blood. All receptors come from a woman aged 25 to 45 with Graves' ophthalmopathy. Donor details come from another sample of the same person, matched by shared clones.

This clonotype was observed at least ten times. This chain links TRBV7-2 with TRBJ1-1, with D tentatively TRBD1 (5 bases). V shed 2 bases and J shed 4 bases, with 11 bases lying between them. CDR3 size: 14 residues. Germline CDR1 reads SGHTA; CDR2 reads FQGNSA. The CDR3 nucleotides read TGTGCCAGCAGCTTATCGGGGCGAGCCACTGAAGCTTTCTTT. Amino acid sequence: CASSLSGRATEAFF.

This chain joins TRBV30 and TRBJ1-2; maybe TRBD1 (5 bases). V was pared by 3 bases and J by 5 bases, with 16 bases between. The CDR3 totals 14 residues. Germline CDR1 reads GTSNPN; CDR2 reads SVGIG (reference sequence). CDR3 loop: CAWRGEVAIYGYTF. CDR3 sequence (DNA): TGTGCCTGGAGGGGGGAGGTTGCAATTTATGGCTACACCTTC.

This clonotype was picked up a small number of times. This chain uses TRBV7-9 with TRBJ1-3, with D unresolved. Trimming took off 5 bases at V and 0 bases at J, with 11 bases between the two ends. Germline CDR1 is SEHNR and CDR2 is FQNEAQ (reference sequence). The CDR3 consists of 15 residues. The CDR3 protein is CASSPRRSSGNTIYF. The DNA of the CDR3 is TGTGCCAGCAGCCCACGACGGAGCTCTGGAAACACCATATATTTT.

There are many counts of this clonotype. This chain links TRBV24-1 with TRBJ1-1; 11 bases line up with TRBD1. Germline loops: CDR1 KGHDR, CDR2 SFDVKD. V shed 7 bases and J 4 bases; nucleotides not matched to a gene: 7. CDR3 size: 15 residues. The CDR3: CATRSIGTGGTEAFF. CDR3 nucleotide sequence: TGTGCCACCAGGAGCATCGGGACAGGGGGCACTGAAGCTTTCTTT.

Regarding this clonotype: A junction end diverges from the germline sequence, so it may reflect a read error. The chain employs TRBV12-3 or TRBV12-4 and TRBJ1-1; D possibly corresponds to TRBD1 (5 bases). The CDR3 covers 14 residues. CDR3 residues: CASRLSGLNTEAFF. For the CDR3, the DNA is TGTGCCAGCCGTTTATCAGGGTTGAACACTGAAGCTTTCTTT.